This T cell receptor beta chain was obtained from a study of blood T cell repertoires in COVID-19. Sequenced by immunoSEQ multiplex PCR; TCRdb stores in-frame clones only, minus some. The table lists around 700,000 clones, just under 90% of them singletons. The receptor was isolated from a woman aged 18-29 years with acute or convalescent COVID-19. Sequencing was performed on peripheral blood.

For the CDR3, the DNA is TGTGCCAGCAGTACCCCAGGGGGGAAGAGCACAGATACGCAGTATTTT. This codes for CASSTPGGKSTDTQYF. The chain couples TRBV3-1 (or the pseudogene TRBV3-2) to TRBJ2-3; maybe TRBD1 (7 bases). The CDR3 is 16 amino acids. Germline V lookup: CDR1 LGHDT, CDR2 YNNKEL (reference sequence). The V end lost 6 bases, the J end lost 0 bases, and 16 bases lay between the germline ends.